The 15 T cell receptor beta chains below were found in one sample sequenced in a study of tumor-infiltrating lymphocytes in primary liver carcinoma. The researchers produced TCR beta cDNA from roughly 500 ng total RNA with a constant-region primer. Library construction for TCR beta comprised three nested multiplex PCR rounds performed with slightly modified ARM-PCR. Each of the first two PCR rounds ran approximately 9 cycles with TRBV1-TRBV30 forward and C-beta reverse primers. MiXCR, run by TCRdb on the multiplex PCR reads, gives a single entry per CDR3 protein. The repertoire has around 71,000 distinct CDR3 sequences, 71% of them found once; the top ten carry roughly an eighth. Investigators took RNA and DNA out together from 20-30 mg of unsorted bulk tissue. The sample was liver tumor tissue from sampling region 4. Noted subset: tumor region T4, right-lateral pole. The receptor set was obtained from an older woman with primary liver carcinoma and hepatitis B virus infection.

As to this clonotype: Sequence at one end of the junction differs from germline and may be a read error. This sequence joins TRBV2 and TRBJ2-7, with D possibly TRBD1 on 5 matching bases. CDR1 is SNHLY, CDR2 FYNNEI, per germline. The CDR3 loop spans 11 amino acids. The CDR3 bases are TGTGCCAGCAGTGAAGGGGGCGAGCATTACTTC. This sequence encodes CASSEGGEHYF.

The sample holds one count of this clonotype. This sequence joins TRBV5-4 and TRBJ2-7; 8 bases fit TRBD2. Germline assignment: CDR1 SGHNT and CDR2 YYREEE (reference sequence). The V segment lost 0 bases and the J segment 13 bases; nucleotides outside the gene matches: 12. This CDR3 is 14 amino acids long. The CDR3, as DNA: TGTGCCAGCAGCTTGGGTCTAGCGGGCTACGAGCTCTACTTC. Amino acid sequence: CASSLGLAGYELYF. Supplemented by reference TRBV5-4 and TRBJ2-7, the full variable domain reads ETGVTQSPTHLIKTRGQQVTLRCSSQSGHNTVSWYQQALGQGPQFIFQYYREEENGRGNFPPRFSGLQFPNYSSELNVNALELDDSALYLCASSLGLAGYELYFGPGTRLTVT.

Notes on this clonotype: A junction end diverges from the germline sequence, so it may reflect a read error. The chain joins TRBV12-3 or TRBV12-4 to TRBJ1-2; 8 bases line up with TRBD1. The CDR3 has 14 residues. The CDR3 DNA reads TGTGCCGGCAGGAGGGACAGGAGTAACTACGGCTACACCTTC. Protein product: CAGRRDRSNYGYTF.

In this sample, this clonotype turned up many times. CDR3: CASSRQHEQFF. CDR3 sequence (DNA): TGTGCCAGCAGTCGACAGCATGAGCAGTTCTTC. The rearrangement uses TRBV12-3 or TRBV12-4 and TRBJ2-1; possible D gene TRBD1, 5 bases. The CDR3 loop spans 11 amino acids. Trimming took 5 bases from V and 8 from J, leaving 7 bases between them.

Remarks on this clonotype: The junction departs from the called germline gene at one end, perhaps through a read error. V and J are TRBV7-9 and TRBJ1-1, with D unclear. The length of the CDR3 is 13 residues. The germline V gene has CDR1 SEHNR and CDR2 FQNEAQ (reference sequence). The CDR3 DNA reads as TGTGCCAGCAGCTCACTACAGAACACCGAAGCTTTCTTT. As protein: CASSSLQNTEAFF.

With respect to this clonotype: One end of the junction varies from germline; a read error may be responsible. This chain uses TRBV14 with TRBJ1-2; tentative D call: TRBD1 (5 bases). Germline assignment: CDR1 SGHDN and CDR2 FVKESK. The CDR3 loop spans 14 amino acids. For the CDR3, the DNA is TGTGCCAGAAGCCAAGTCGCCGGGGGGTATGTCTACACCTTC. Amino acids: CARSQVAGGYVYTF.

A note on this clonotype: The CDR3 end shows no conserved phenylalanine or tryptophan, and so a read error is likely. The chain employs TRBV6-2 or TRBV6-3 and TRBJ2-7; a possible D gene is TRBD2 (5 bases). The V gene lost 7 bases and the J gene lost 5 bases, with 18 bases spanning the gap. CDR1 MNHEY and CDR2 SVGEGT come from the germline V gene. CDR3 size: 14 residues. The CDR3 is CASKPSRRGDEQYL. The CDR3 nucleotides read TGTGCCAGCAAACCTAGCAGGAGAGGAGACGAGCAGTACTTA.

Remarks on this clonotype: This may be a read error: a much more frequent sequence differs by one nucleotide. The rearrangement links TRBV6-1 to TRBJ1-1; weak D call: TRBD1 (6 bases). This CDR3 spans 12 amino acids. V lost 1 base, J lost 14 bases, and 14 bases lay in between. Germline assignment: CDR1 MNHNS and CDR2 SASEGT. Here the CDR3 reads CASSEGGAFAFF. The CDR3 DNA sequence: TGTGCCAGCAGTGAAGGGGGGGCGTTCGCCTTCTTT.

As regards this clonotype: One junction end disagrees with the germline gene, perhaps due to a read error. CDR3 residues: CTSRPSATSTDTQYF. The CDR3 nucleotides are TGTACCAGCAGGCCCTCTGCCACTAGTACAGATACGCAGTATTTT. The rearrangement links TRBV11-2 to TRBJ2-3; D possibly corresponds to TRBD2 (5 bases). The CDR3 covers 15 residues. Germline V lookup: CDR1 SGHAT, CDR2 FQNNGV.

This clonotype was detected once. This sequence joins TRBV6-5 and TRBJ1-4; the D gene is possibly TRBD1 (5 bases). The germline V gene encodes CDR1 MNHEY and CDR2 SVGAGI. The germline V and J ends were trimmed by 5 bases and 8 bases, with 18 bases remaining between them. The CDR3 has 15 residues. CDR3 protein: CASSHPDTPGEKLFF. Written as DNA, the CDR3 is TGTGCCAGCAGTCACCCGGACACCCCGGGGGAAAAACTGTTTTTT.

The genes are TRBV30 and TRBJ2-3; TRBD2 might be the D (5 bases). Deletions cut 5 bases from V and 2 bases from J, with 14 bases between. This CDR3 contains 14 residues. The V gene's germline CDR1 is GTSNPN and CDR2 SVGIG (reference sequence). The CDR3 DNA follows: TGTGCCTGGTCAGGAGGCAGGACCACAGATACGCAGTATTTT. This codes for CAWSGGRTTDTQYF.

Sample share makes this clonotype large (0.1 to 1%). V gene TRBV4-2 combines with J gene TRBJ1-3; D possibly corresponds to TRBD1 (5 bases). The CDR3 totals 16 residues. V was cut by 0 bases and J by 2 bases, with 11 bases left in between. Per the germline V gene, CDR1 is LGHNA and CDR2 is YNFKEQ. CDR3 loop: CASSQDEGDTGNTIYF. For the CDR3, the DNA is TGTGCCAGCAGCCAAGATGAAGGGGATACTGGAAACACCATATATTTT.

Of note for this clonotype: A much larger clone differs from this one at a single base, so this may be a read error. The chain couples TRBV10-3 to TRBJ2-1, with 7 nucleotides matching TRBD1. This CDR3 region has 16 residues. In germline, CDR1 is ENHRY, CDR2 SYGVKD. The CDR3 bases are TGTGTCATCAGTGAGGGGGCAGGAGTCGGCGACAATGAGCAGTTCTTC. Translation: CVISEGAGVGDNEQFF.

This sequence joins TRBV11-2 and TRBJ2-1, with D hard to call. Germline CDR1 and CDR2: SGHAT and FQNNGV. The CDR3 is made up of 17 amino acids. Between the trimmed V and J ends, which lost 2 bases and 2 bases, there was a span of 16 bases. CDR3 DNA sequence: TGTGCCAGCAGCTTATGTCCCAGGACCGATACCTACAATGAGCAGTTCTTC. This sequence encodes CASSLCPRTDTYNEQFF.

This clonotype was detected only once. V and J are TRBV29-1 and TRBJ2-7, with 9 bases identical to TRBD1. There are 15 residues in the CDR3. The V segment lost 5 bases and the J segment 11 bases; nucleotides outside the gene matches: 19. Per germline, CDR1 SQVTM and CDR2 ANQGSEA. CDR3 bases: TGCAGCGTTACCGGGACAGGGTTTCCCCTAAGAATGGAGTACTTC. Protein sequence: CSVTGTGFPLRMEYF.